The source of this T cell receptor (beta chain) is a study of blood T cells in healthy people across ages. Germline V gene lookup returns CDR1 SGHDN and CDR2 FVKESK. CDR3 length equals 14 residues. This clonotype has a handful of counts. Then a second PCR, running about 6 to 12 cycles, was carried out with a sample-barcoded 5' primer and a J-beta primer mix. TCRdb reprocessed the 5' RACE reads with MiXCR, giving one entry per CDR3 protein. The sample lists 750,000 to 950,000 distinct CDR3 sequences; approximately 55% were seen once. What was sequenced was blood. This sequence joins TRBV14 and TRBJ2-7; D is uncertain. The DNA end favors TRBJ2-5, so the J call may be wrong. The clonotype was recovered from a man older than 75 in good health. The CDR3 reads CASSQSTPQETQYF. The CDR3, as DNA: TGTGCCAGCAGCCAGTCGACACCACAAGAGACCCAGTACTTC.